One sample yielded the 6 T cell receptor beta chains listed below, sequenced in a study of CD8 T cells in ankylosing spondylitis. TCRdb processed the 5' RACE reads anew with MiXCR; each CDR3 protein has one entry. Of a few hundred thousand distinct CDR3 sequences listed, 18% are singletons. What was sequenced was blood, either unsorted or a sorted T cell fraction (not recorded which). The receptors were sampled from a male donor with ankylosing spondylitis or in good health (not recorded which).

This clonotype has just one count. This rearrangement joins TRBV6-5 to TRBJ2-7; D perhaps matches TRBD1 (6 bases). The CDR3 totals 14 residues. V was trimmed by 3 bases and J by 6 bases, leaving 15 bases between them. CDR1 is MNHEY, CDR2 SVGAGI, per germline. CDR3 in amino acids: CASSYYRESSEQYF. CDR3 DNA: TGTGCCAGCAGTTATTACAGGGAGTCATCCGAGCAGTACTTC.

At least ten counts were recorded for this clonotype. The V gene is TRBV29-1, the J gene TRBJ2-7, with D perhaps TRBD1 (5 bases). Trimming took 6 bases from V and 1 from J, leaving 10 bases between them. Germline loops: CDR1 SQVTM, CDR2 ANQGSEA. This CDR3 is 12 amino acids long. The CDR3 region has the DNA TGCAGCGTCACCGACAGTTCCTACGAGCAGTACTTC. It specifies CSVTDSSYEQYF.

This clonotype was seen a few times. This rearrangement joins TRBV4-2 to TRBJ2-2; D remains ambiguous. The ends were cut back, 0 bases at V and 7 bases at J, with 15 bases in the middle. Germline CDR1 reads LGHNA; CDR2 reads YNFKEQ. This CDR3 is 16 amino acids long. The CDR3 sequence is CASSQDGDPWGGELFF. CDR3 in DNA: TGTGCCAGCAGCCAAGATGGGGATCCATGGGGCGGGGAGCTGTTTTTT.

The gene calls are TRBV6-2 or TRBV6-3 and TRBJ2-3; D is unclear. The CDR3 runs to 14 residues. Germline V gene sequence: CDR1 MNHEY, CDR2 SVGEGT. The germline V and J ends were trimmed by 0 bases and 6 bases, with 10 bases remaining between them. The CDR3 region is CASSYSKITDTQYF. Written as DNA, the CDR3 is TGTGCCAGCAGTTACTCGAAAATTACGGATACGCAGTATTTT.

The V call is TRBV7-9, the J call TRBJ2-1; D unresolved. The V and J ends lost 5 bases and 2 bases respectively, with 13 bases between them. Germline loops: CDR1 SEHNR, CDR2 FQNEAQ (reference sequence). This CDR3 spans 15 amino acids. The DNA for the CDR3 is TGTGCCAGCAGCCGGACCCAAAGCCCCTACAATGAGCAGTTCTTC. Its protein product is CASSRTQSPYNEQFF. The whole variable domain, filled in from reference TRBV7-9 and TRBJ2-1, reads DTGVSQNPRHKITKRGQNVTFRCDPISEHNRLYWYRQTLGQGPEFLTYFQNEAQLEKSRLLSDRFSAERPKGSFSTLEIQRTEQGDSAMYLCASSRTQSPYNEQFFGPGTRLTVL.

This rearrangement joins TRBV12-3 or TRBV12-4 to TRBJ2-2, with a weak D call TRBD1 (5 bases). The CDR3 runs 14 residues. Trimming shortened V by 4 bases and J by 8 bases, and 14 bases separated the two germline ends. In DNA, the CDR3 is TGTGCCAGCAGTTCTCAGGGTATCTCTGGGGAGCTGTTTTTT. It encodes CASSSQGISGELFF.